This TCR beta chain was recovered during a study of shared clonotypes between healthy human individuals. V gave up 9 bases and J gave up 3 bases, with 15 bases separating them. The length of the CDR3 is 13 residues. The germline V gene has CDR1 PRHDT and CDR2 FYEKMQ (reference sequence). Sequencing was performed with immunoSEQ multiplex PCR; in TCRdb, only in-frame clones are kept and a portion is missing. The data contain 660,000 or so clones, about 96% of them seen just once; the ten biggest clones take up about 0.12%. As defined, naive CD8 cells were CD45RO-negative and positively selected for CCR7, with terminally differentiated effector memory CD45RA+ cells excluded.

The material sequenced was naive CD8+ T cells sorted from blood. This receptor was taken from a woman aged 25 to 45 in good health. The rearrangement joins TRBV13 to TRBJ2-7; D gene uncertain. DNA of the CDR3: TGTGCCAGTACTGCCTCCCCCCACTACGAGCAGTACTTC. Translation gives CASTASPHYEQYF.